The next 2 T cell receptor beta chains were all read from a single sample in a study of blood T cells in healthy people across ages. Combining a sample-barcoded 5' primer with a J-beta primer mix, a second PCR ran for 7 to 11 cycles. Each CDR3 protein is one row after TCRdb ran MiXCR on the 5' RACE reads. Of roughly 1.5 million distinct CDR3 sequences listed, approximately 43% are singletons. The sample comprised blood. The receptors come from a woman between 18 and 30 years old in good health.

This clonotype has only a few counts. V usage is TRBV5-6 and J usage is TRBJ2-1; a weak D match, TRBD2 (5 bases). The CDR3 extends over 14 amino acids. Germline V CDR1 and CDR2: SGHDT, YYEEEE. V was shortened by 5 bases and J by 8 bases, with 17 bases between the two germline ends. This chain's CDR3 is CASRTGVLLDEQFF. In DNA, the CDR3 is TGTGCCAGCAGAACCGGGGTCCTCCTCGATGAGCAGTTCTTC. Supplemented by reference TRBV5-6 and TRBJ2-1, the full variable domain reads DAGVTQSPTHLIKTRGQQVTLRCSPKSGHDTVSWYQQALGQGPQFIFQYYEEEERQRGNFPDRFSGHQFPNYSSELNVNALLLGDSALYLCASRTGVLLDEQFFGPGTRLTVL.

The chain recombines TRBV7-9 with TRBJ2-1; 8 nucleotides agree with TRBD1. The germline gives CDR1 SEHNR, CDR2 FQNEAQ (reference sequence). Unmatched junction bases numbered 12, after V lost 5 bases and J lost 12 bases. CDR3 length: 14 residues. CDR3 in amino acids: CASSQTGALGGQFF. For the CDR3, the DNA is TGTGCCAGCAGCCAGACAGGGGCTCTTGGGGGGCAGTTCTTC.